This TCR beta chain comes out of a study of blood T cell repertoires in COVID-19. For the study at large: Sites in the United States, Italy and Spain provided acute and convalescent COVID-19 samples. The cDNA or gDNA used as material had been derived from T cells, B-cell-depleted T cells, or PBMCs.

Original processing methods: Reference gene primer amplification gave estimated nucleated cell counts. The method was immunoSEQ multiplex PCR; TCRdb's version includes in-frame clones alone and lacks a portion of them. V, J and clone size are those of that table, while D and trimming were read from the DNA. The sample includes more than 250,000 clones, over 75% of them seen just once. Trimming removed 6 bases from V and 0 bases from J, with 18 bases in between. The CDR3 consists of 16 residues. CDR1 LNHNV and CDR2 YYDKDF come from the germline V gene (reference sequence). The J gene is TRBJ2-7, the V gene TRBV15; a weak D match, TRBD1 (5 bases). The specimen sequenced was peripheral blood. The clonotype originates from a human donor in a cohort sampled during active COVID-19. The DNA of the CDR3 is TGTGCCACCAGGGGTAGGGGTCAGGGAAGCTCCTACGAGCAGTACTTC. This translates into CATRGRGQGSSYEQYF.